The 26 T cell receptor beta chains reported below all come from one sample, sequenced in a study of tissue T cells after allogeneic stem cell transplantation. Sequencing used immunoSEQ multiplex PCR; TCRdb keeps in-frame clones, though not all of them. The sample holds 40,000 to 50,000 clones; about 73% are singletons and the top ten take roughly 0.5%. Sequencing was done on a sample of sorted cells pooled from one or two spleens. Source of these receptors: a pool of C57BL/6 mice in good health.

Worth noting for this clone: All gene names here are mouse names. From the germline J gene comes the end of the CDR3, since the read stops 1 residue before it. The rearrangement joins TRBV5 to TRBJ2-7; TRBD1 matches 7 bases. With V trimmed by 4 bases and J by 1 base, 4 bases remained unmatched. Germline V lookup: CDR1 LGHNA, CDR2 YNLKQL (reference sequence). The CDR3 length is 14 residues. The CDR3 DNA, read in part, is TGTGCCAGCAGCCCCCGACAGGGTTCCTATGAACAGTAC. Translated, it gives CASSPRQGSYEQY. The CDR3 reads in full as CASSPRQGSYEQYF.

This clone has a single count. Germline and genes here are mouse. The read is 1 residue too short to cover the CDR3 end, so that end is filled in from the germline J gene. V is TRBV4 and J is TRBJ2-7; possibly TRBD1 or TRBD2 for D (7 bases each). Germline V gene data show CDR1 as LGHDT and CDR2 as YNNKQL (reference sequence). Between the trimmed V and J ends, which lost 8 bases and 4 bases, there was a span of 15 bases. The CDR3 consists of 13 residues. The sequenced part of the CDR3 DNA is TGTGCCAGCCGCCAGGGGGGGTTATATGAACAGTAC. Protein: CASRQGGLYEQY. The CDR3 reads in full as CASRQGGLYEQYF.

Turning to this clone: Gene names are the mouse ones. The read terminates 1 residue ahead of where the CDR3 ends, so the germline J gene completes it. In the same sample, other DNA sequences code for this CDR3. This chain connects TRBV13-2 to TRBJ2-5; D remains ambiguous. Germline values: CDR1 NNHNN, CDR2 SYGAGS (reference sequence). The germline V and J ends were trimmed by 0 bases and 0 bases, with 5 bases remaining between them. The CDR3 length is 14 residues. The CDR3 bases that were read are TGTGCCAGCGGTGATGGGGGTAACCAAGACACCCAGTAC. As protein: CASGDGGNQDTQY. The entire CDR3 protein is CASGDGGNQDTQYF.

This clone was seen a few times. Gene names denote mouse genes. The read stops 1 residue short of the end of the CDR3; the missing end is completed from the germline J gene. The rearrangement links TRBV13-2 to TRBJ2-7; TRBD2 aligns across 10 bases. Germline CDR1 and CDR2: NNHNN and SYGAGS (reference sequence). The CDR3 is 16 residues long. The ends lost 0 bases at V and 0 bases at J; junction bases unmatched: 3. CDR3 DNA, as far as it was read: TGTGCCAGCGGTGATGCGGACTGGGGGACCTCCTATGAACAGTAC. Translation: CASGDADWGTSYEQY. The whole CDR3 protein is CASGDADWGTSYEQYF.

As concerns this clone: Gene names denote mouse genes. The read is 1 residue too short to cover the CDR3 end, so that end is filled in from the germline J gene. This rearrangement joins TRBV13-1 to TRBJ2-7; perhaps D is TRBD1 or TRBD2 (7 bases each). V was pared by 0 bases and J by 0 bases, with 13 bases between. Germline V gene lookup returns CDR1 NSHNY and CDR2 SYGAGN. The CDR3 sequence is 16 residues long. CDR3 protein: CASSDAGGGSSYEQYF. CDR3 DNA (partial): TGTGCCAGCAGTGATGCAGGGGGGGGGAGCTCCTATGAACAGTAC.

With regard to this clone: Mouse gene names and germline throughout. With the read ending 1 residue before the CDR3 end, the germline J gene is used to fill in that end. The V call is TRBV13-2, the J call TRBJ2-7; D is unresolved. From germline, CDR1 is NNHNN and CDR2 SYGAGS (reference sequence). The CDR3 consists of 13 residues. Trimming left V 0 bases short and J 4 bases short, with 8 bases between. The sequenced part of the CDR3 DNA is TGTGCCAGCGGTGATGTTTACAGATATGAACAGTAC. Translating gives CASGDVYRYEQY. The CDR3 in full is CASGDVYRYEQYF.

This clone has just one count. The genes are named according to mouse. The observed sequence ends 1 residue before the CDR3 terminus, with the missing tail filled in from the germline J gene. This chain uses TRBV20 with TRBJ2-3, with D possibly being TRBD2 (6 bases). V was pared by 0 bases and J by 3 bases, with 13 bases between. Germline V CDR1 and CDR2: GFQATS, STVNSAI. The CDR3 extends over 15 amino acids. This chain's CDR3 is CGARDRGGRAETLYF. Incomplete CDR3 DNA: TGTGGTGCTAGGGATCGCGGGGGGAGGGCAGAAACGCTGTAT.

Concerning this clone itself: These gene names are mouse names. The CDR3 end is not reached by the read, which stops 1 residue before it; the germline J gene fills it in. The rearrangement joins TRBV3 to TRBJ1-1; 11 nucleotides match TRBD1. The germline V gene encodes CDR1 SNHLY and CDR2 FYNGKV (reference sequence). With V trimmed by 6 bases and J by 0 bases, 3 bases remained unmatched. This CDR3 spans 15 amino acids. The DNA read from the CDR3 is TGTGCCAGCAGAGGGACAGGGGGATCAAACACAGAAGTCTTC. This translates into CASRGTGGSNTEVF. The whole CDR3 reads CASRGTGGSNTEVFF.

As for this clone: Gene labels here are mouse ones. The read stops 1 residue short of the end of the CDR3; the missing end is completed from the germline J gene. The chain combines TRBV26 with TRBJ1-2, with D unclear. This CDR3 comprises 12 residues. Germline V gene data show CDR1 as KGHPV and CDR2 as FQNQEV (reference sequence). V shed 4 bases and J shed 1 base, with 4 bases lying between them. The covered CDR3 bases are TGTGCCAGCAGTCCAATAAACTCCGACTACACC. This sequence encodes CASSPINSDYT. The full CDR3 is CASSPINSDYTF.

Details on this clone: The genes are named according to mouse. From the germline J gene comes the end of the CDR3, since the read stops 1 residue before it. J is TRBJ2-4 and V is TRBV12-2, with TRBD1 matching over 7 bases. In germline, CDR1 is SGHLS, CDR2 HYDKME. The CDR3 is made up of 14 amino acids. J was trimmed by 7 bases and V by 4 bases; bases with no gene match: 10. The DNA read from the CDR3 is TGTGCCAGCTCCCAGACAGGGAGGGAGGACACCTTGTAC. Translated, it gives CASSQTGREDTLY. The whole CDR3 is CASSQTGREDTLYF.

About this clone: Mouse germline and gene names are used. The read terminates 1 residue before the CDR3 end, so the remaining end is supplied by the germline J gene. The chain combines TRBV2 with TRBJ1-6, with D uncertain. TRBJ1-6 qualifies as an ORF whose function is uncertain. The germline gives CDR1 LGHNA, CDR2 YSYQKL. The CDR3 is made up of 14 amino acids. V lost 0 bases and J 4 bases, leaving 4 bases between the germline ends. The CDR3 protein is CASSQEGYNSPLYF. The CDR3 bases that were read are TGTGCCAGCAGCCAAGAGGGATATAATTCGCCCCTCTAC.

A word on this clone: The gene symbols are mouse symbols. The read finishes 1 residue shy of the CDR3 end, and the germline J gene is used to complete it. This rearrangement joins TRBV31 to TRBJ2-4; possible D gene TRBD2, 6 bases. This CDR3 comprises 12 residues. Deletions cut 5 bases from V and 0 bases from J, with 6 bases between. The germline V gene encodes CDR1 GKSSPN and CDR2 SITVG. Here the CDR3 reads CAWGTSQNTLYF. CDR3 DNA, as far as it was read: TGTGCCTGGGGGACTAGTCAAAACACCTTGTAC. Full variable domain (remainder filled in from reference TRBV31 and TRBJ2-4): AQTIHQWPVAEIKAVGSPLSLGCTIKGKSSPNLYWYWQATGGTLQQLFYSITVGQVESVVQLNLSASRPKDDQFILSTEKLLLSHSGFYLCAWGTSQNTLYFGAGTRLSVL.

On this clone: Gene names are mouse gene names. The read ends 1 residue early relative to the CDR3; the germline J gene fills the gap. The chain recombines TRBV13-2 with TRBJ2-3; 13 nucleotides line up with TRBD2. The junction had 8 bases not matched to a gene; V was cut back by 3 bases and J by 1 base. The CDR3 sequence is 18 residues long. Germline values: CDR1 NNHNN, CDR2 SYGAGS (reference sequence). The sequenced CDR3 bases are TGTGCCAGCGGTGCCAGGACTGGGGGGGCGAGAGGTGCAGAAACGCTGTAT. This sequence encodes CASGARTGGARGAETLY. The whole CDR3 protein is CASGARTGGARGAETLYF.

In the case of this clone: Gene names are the mouse ones. The CDR3 end is not reached by the read, which stops 1 residue before it; the germline J gene fills it in. The V gene is TRBV15, the J gene TRBJ2-4, with 11 positions matching TRBD2. The V segment lost 4 bases and the J segment 4 bases; nucleotides outside the gene matches: 1. CDR3 size: 14 residues. Germline V gene sequence: CDR1 SGHND, CDR2 FRSKSL. Partial CDR3 DNA: TGTGCCAGCAGTTCGGGACTGGGGGAAAACACCTTGTAC. Residues: CASSSGLGENTLY. The whole CDR3 sequence is CASSSGLGENTLYF.

The table lists this clone with a few counts. Germline and genes: mouse. The read ends 1 residue shy of where the CDR3 ends; the end is completed using the germline J gene. The genes are TRBV19 and TRBJ1-5; 10 positions agree with TRBD1. V shed 5 bases, J shed 3 bases, and the junction held 5 bases outside the gene matches. The germline V gene has CDR1 FNHDT and CDR2 SITEND (reference sequence). The CDR3 sequence is 15 residues long. The CDR3 bases that were read are TGTGCCAGCAGCCGGGACAGGGGAGGCAACCAGGCTCCGCTT. Encoded protein: CASSRDRGGNQAPL. The full CDR3 is CASSRDRGGNQAPLF.

Remarks on this clone: Mouse gene names apply. Read data end 1 residue before the CDR3 end; the end is taken from the germline J gene. The chain uses TRBV5 and TRBJ1-6, with D unclear. TRBJ1-6 is sorted into the ORF group, with uncertain function. Germline V gene data show CDR1 as LGHNA and CDR2 as YNLKQL (reference sequence). Trimming removed 0 bases at V and 0 bases at J, with 6 bases between. This CDR3 spans 16 amino acids. CDR3 region: CASSQDSNSYNSPLYF. The part of the CDR3 DNA that was read is TGTGCCAGCAGCCAAGATAGCAATTCCTATAATTCGCCCCTCTAC.

Remarks on this clone: Mouse germline and gene names are used. The read is 1 residue too short to cover the CDR3 end, so that end is filled in from the germline J gene. This chain uses TRBV14 with TRBJ2-1; D perhaps matches TRBD2 (6 bases). Deletions cut 5 bases from V and 6 bases from J, with 9 bases between. This CDR3 region has 12 residues. The germline V gene has CDR1 SGHDT and CDR2 FRDEAV. CDR3 region: CASRLGFAEQFF. The covered CDR3 bases are TGTGCCAGCAGGCTGGGGTTTGCTGAGCAGTTC.

This clone was recorded a few times. The gene names given are mouse names. The CDR3 is cut off 1 residue early in the read; its end comes from the germline J gene. The chain uses TRBV13-3 and TRBJ2-7; 7 positions agree with TRBD2. In germline, CDR1 is NNHDY, CDR2 SYVADS. J gave up 3 bases and V 0 bases, and 3 bases lay outside the gene matches. This CDR3 spans 14 amino acids. The sequenced part of the CDR3 DNA is TGTGCCAGCAGTGATGGGTGGGGGGTCTATGAACAGTAC. This sequence encodes CASSDGWGVYEQY. The complete CDR3 protein is CASSDGWGVYEQYF.

In the case of this clone: Gene and germline names: mouse. The observed sequence ends 1 residue before the CDR3 terminus, with the missing tail filled in from the germline J gene. V gene TRBV13-2 combines with J gene TRBJ1-1, with 8 bases identical to TRBD1. CDR1 and CDR2 (germline): NNHNN, SYGAGS (reference sequence). The CDR3 length is 16 residues. V lost 1 base and J lost 0; bases outside the gene matches: 5. CDR3: CASGDPTGGTNTEVFF. The CDR3 bases that were read are TGTGCCAGCGGTGATCCCACAGGGGGTACAAACACAGAAGTCTTC.

This clone showed up just a few times. The gene names given are mouse names. The read ends 1 residue before the CDR3 terminus; that terminus is restored from the germline J gene. The rearrangement joins TRBV2 to TRBJ2-2; 7 bases are a match to TRBD2. The V and J ends lost 0 bases and 2 bases, in that order; junction bases with no gene match: 3. The CDR3 runs 16 residues. The germline CDR1 and CDR2 sequences are LGHNA and YSYQKL. CDR3 DNA (partial): TGTGCCAGCAGCCAAGATTACTGGGGCAACACCGGGCAGCTCTAC. Translation: CASSQDYWGNTGQLY. The entire CDR3 reads CASSQDYWGNTGQLYF.

In the case of this clone: Mouse gene names and germline throughout. The read halts 1 residue ahead of the CDR3 end, with the missing end drawn from the germline J gene. The rearrangement links TRBV13-2 to TRBJ1-3, with a tentative D call TRBD1 (6 bases). The germline gives CDR1 NNHNN, CDR2 SYGAGS (reference sequence). With 2 bases removed from V and 10 bases from J, the gap between germline ends came to 7 bases. The CDR3 is 11 amino acids. Incomplete CDR3 DNA: TGTGCCAGCGGTGAAGGGGGGACGCTCTAT. Protein sequence: CASGEGGTLY. In full, the CDR3 is CASGEGGTLYF.

As concerns this clone: Gene and germline names: mouse. Read data end 1 residue before the CDR3 end; the end is taken from the germline J gene. This sequence joins TRBV4 and TRBJ2-3; 9 bases match TRBD2. CDR1 and CDR2 from the germline V gene are LGHDT and YNNKQL (reference sequence). J was trimmed by 0 bases and V by 4 bases; bases with no gene match: 2. The CDR3 is 15 residues long. The sequenced CDR3 bases are TGTGCCAGCAGCTGGCTGGGGGGGAGTGCAGAAACGCTGTAT. Amino acids: CASSWLGGSAETLY. The entire CDR3 sequence reads CASSWLGGSAETLYF.

In regard to this clone: Gene labels here are mouse ones. Read coverage stops 1 residue before the CDR3 terminus; the germline J gene supplies the remainder. The J gene is TRBJ2-2, the V gene TRBV31, with TRBD2 matching 8 bases. Unmatched junction bases numbered 4, after V lost 0 bases and J lost 4 bases. CDR1 and CDR2 (germline): GKSSPN, SITVG. CDR3 length: 15 residues. CDR3 residues: CAWSLGTGGTGQLYF. CDR3 DNA, as far as it was read: TGTGCCTGGAGTCTCGGGACTGGAGGCACCGGGCAGCTCTAC.

Concerning this clone itself: The gene names here belong to mouse. The CDR3 is cut off 1 residue early in the read; its end comes from the germline J gene. The chain recombines TRBV3 with TRBJ2-5, with a possible D match to TRBD2 (5 bases). The germline V gene encodes CDR1 SNHLY and CDR2 FYNGKV (reference sequence). This CDR3 contains 14 residues. Trimming cost V 5 bases and J 0 bases, with 9 bases left between them. The sequenced CDR3 bases are TGTGCCAGCAGCCCACTGGTAAACCAAGACACCCAGTAC. Amino acid sequence: CASSPLVNQDTQY. In full, the CDR3 is CASSPLVNQDTQYF.

A word on this clone: The gene names given are mouse names. This specimen includes other DNA sequences encoding the same CDR3. The CDR3 is CASSLDWGQNTLYF. The part of the CDR3 DNA that was read is TGTGCCAGCAGCTTAGACTGGGGTCAAAACACCTTGTAC. This rearrangement joins TRBV3 to TRBJ2-4; D possibly corresponds to TRBD2 (6 bases). The read finishes 1 residue shy of the CDR3 end, and the germline J gene is used to complete it. Germline lookup yields CDR1 SNHLY and CDR2 FYNGKV (reference sequence). This CDR3 comprises 14 residues. With 1 base removed from V and 1 base from J, the gap between germline ends came to 6 bases.

For this clone: Gene names are the mouse ones. The sequence runs out 1 residue before the end of the CDR3; the remainder is reconstructed from the germline J gene. This sequence joins TRBV4 and TRBJ1-1, with TRBD1 identical over 7 bases. The germline V gene encodes CDR1 LGHDT and CDR2 YNNKQL (reference sequence). V lost 4 bases to trimming and J lost 2 bases; unmatched junction nucleotides: 4. The CDR3 is 14 residues long. The covered CDR3 bases are TGTGCCAGCAGCTTTGACAGGGCTAACACAGAAGTCTTC. Residues: CASSFDRANTEVF. The entire CDR3 is CASSFDRANTEVFF.